Below are 19 T cell receptor beta chains sequenced from a single sample in a study of T-cell memory formation after mild COVID-19. TCRdb analysed the 5' RACE reads with MiXCR anew, one entry per CDR3 protein. This table holds tens of thousands of distinct CDR3 sequences, 5.5% to 8.5% found once. Sequencing was performed on PBMCs or a T cell subset sorted from them (not recorded which). Every receptor here comes from an adult who had mild COVID-19 (a few samples of this study predate the infection). Cell type and time point are not known.

At least ten counts were recorded for this clonotype. The chain combines TRBV18 with TRBJ2-6; 8 positions agree with TRBD1. Unmatched junction bases numbered 7, after V lost 2 bases and J lost 1 base. Per germline, CDR1 KGHSH and CDR2 LQKENI. The CDR3 spans 18 residues. CDR3 sequence reads: CASSPRTGSLSGANVLTF. CDR3 in DNA: TGTGCCAGCTCACCAAGGACAGGGTCCTTATCTGGGGCCAACGTCCTGACTTTC. The whole variable domain, filled in from reference TRBV18 and TRBJ2-6, reads NAGVMQNPRHLVRRRGQEARLRCSPMKGHSHVYWYRQLPEEGLKFMVYLQKENIIDESGMPKERFSAEFPKEGPSILRIQQVVRGDSAAYFCASSPRTGSLSGANVLTFGAGSRLTVL.

This clonotype was observed a handful of times. This chain joins TRBV6-5 and TRBJ1-5; D possibly corresponds to TRBD1 (6 bases). The V end lost 0 bases, the J end lost 3 bases, and 9 bases lay between the germline ends. The germline V gene has CDR1 MNHEY and CDR2 SVGAGI. This CDR3 has 15 amino acids. The CDR3 sequence is CASSYSLGANQPQHF. The CDR3 region has the DNA TGTGCCAGCAGTTACTCATTGGGGGCCAATCAGCCCCAGCATTTT.

This chain links TRBV14 with TRBJ1-2; 7 nucleotides line up with TRBD1. After removal of 1 base from V and 7 bases from J, the junction contained 6 bases not matched to a gene. This CDR3 region has 14 residues. CDR1 SGHDN and CDR2 FVKESK come from the germline V gene. The CDR3, as DNA: TGTGCCAGCAGCCAAGCAAGACAGGGCGGTGGCTACACCTTC. Protein product: CASSQARQGGGYTF.

This clonotype was observed many times. The chain uses TRBV5-1 and TRBJ1-1; TRBD1 might be the D (5 bases). Trimming took off 3 bases at V and 8 bases at J, with 11 bases between the two ends. CDR3 length equals 12 residues. Germline CDR1 reads SGHRS; CDR2 reads YFSETQ. The CDR3 here is CASSSRGAEAFF. The DNA of the CDR3 is TGCGCCAGCAGCTCACGCGGGGCAGAAGCTTTCTTT.

This clonotype was observed many times. The DNA for the CDR3 is TGTGCCAGCAGCTTAGAACTAGCGGGAGTCAATGAGCAGTTCTTC. Protein product: CASSLELAGVNEQFF. The genes are TRBV7-3 and TRBJ2-1; 11 positions match TRBD2. With 2 bases clipped from V and 6 bases from J, the junction kept 3 bases outside the gene matches. Germline CDR1 SGHTA, CDR2 FQGTGA. There are 15 residues in the CDR3.

The gene calls are TRBV15 and TRBJ1-2; D may be TRBD1 (5 bases). The V end was cut by 5 bases, the J end by 8 bases, with 15 bases between. There are 13 residues in the CDR3. Germline V gene data show CDR1 as LNHNV and CDR2 as YYDKDF (reference sequence). The CDR3 nucleotides are TGTGCCACCAGCTATGACAGCGTGGGCGGCTACACCTTC. Protein: CATSYDSVGGYTF.

This clonotype occurred a few times. The chain links TRBV20-1 to TRBJ2-5; 10 bases fit TRBD2. After removal of 3 bases from V and 4 bases from J, the junction contained 8 bases not matched to a gene. The CDR3 loop spans 15 amino acids. The germline V gene encodes CDR1 DFQATT and CDR2 SNEGSKA (reference sequence). For the CDR3, the DNA is TGCAGTGCTAGGAGGCTAGCGGGGGCCGGAGAGACCCAGTACTTC. It specifies CSARRLAGAGETQYF.

V is TRBV19 and J is TRBJ1-2; 9 bases match TRBD1. CDR1 is LNHDA and CDR2 is SQIVND in the germline V gene (reference sequence). The V and J ends lost 5 bases and 4 bases, in that order; junction bases with no gene match: 8. The CDR3 consists of 15 residues. The CDR3 sequence: CASSVSRDRVYGYTF. The CDR3 DNA is TGTGCCAGTAGTGTTAGCCGGGACAGGGTCTATGGCTACACCTTC.

Many counts were recorded for this clonotype. The rearrangement joins TRBV4-2 to TRBJ2-1; D gene ambiguous. The CDR3 runs to 15 residues. The ends were cut back, 0 bases at V and 3 bases at J, with 9 bases in the middle. Germline-derived CDR1 and CDR2 are LGHNA and YNFKEQ. The CDR3 coding sequence is TGTGCCAGCAGCCAAGATGAGAATAACTACAATGAGCAGTTCTTC. Its translation is CASSQDENNYNEQFF.

There are a few counts of this clonotype. This sequence joins TRBV6-2 or TRBV6-3 and TRBJ2-6; 9 nucleotides agree with TRBD1. J gave up 4 bases and V 2 bases, and 9 bases lay outside the gene matches. The V gene's germline CDR1 is MNHEY and CDR2 SVGEGT. CDR3 length equals 18 residues. The CDR3 reads CASSYRGQGTAGANVLTF. The CDR3 coding sequence is TGTGCCAGCAGTTACCGCGGACAGGGGACTGCCGGGGCCAACGTCCTGACTTTC.

The table lists this clonotype with a few counts. The chain links TRBV10-3 to TRBJ1-1, with unresolved D. The ends were cut back, 5 bases at V and 0 bases at J, with 10 bases in the middle. This CDR3 is built from 14 residues. The V gene's germline CDR1 is ENHRY and CDR2 SYGVKD. CDR3 sequence: CAISLAYMNTEAFF. CDR3 sequence (DNA): TGTGCCATCAGTCTCGCTTATATGAACACTGAAGCTTTCTTT.

In its sample, this clonotype was seen many times. The chain uses TRBV7-2 and TRBJ2-7; TRBD2 matches at 8 bases. Per germline, CDR1 SGHTA and CDR2 FQGNSA. After removal of 3 bases from V and 2 bases from J, the junction contained 3 bases not matched to a gene. The CDR3 covers 14 residues. The CDR3: CASSFTGGPYEQYF. The CDR3 bases are TGTGCCAGCAGCTTTACGGGAGGGCCCTACGAGCAGTACTTC. Together with reference TRBV7-2 and TRBJ2-7, the CDR3 gives the full variable domain: GAGVSQSPSNKVTEKGKDVELRCDPISGHTALYWYRQSLGQGLEFLIYFQGNSAPDKSGLPSDRFSAERTGGSVSTLTIQRTQQEDSAVYLCASSFTGGPYEQYFGPGTRLTVT.

The CDR3 protein is CASTPGLGYTGELFF. As DNA, the CDR3 is TGTGCCAGTACCCCGGGACTAGGTTACACCGGGGAGCTGTTTTTT. The chain is built from TRBV6-1 and TRBJ2-2, with TRBD2 matching over 8 bases. This CDR3 spans 15 amino acids. Germline V CDR1 and CDR2: MNHNS, SASEGT. Losses at the gene ends were 9 bases for V and 3 bases for J; bases not matched to a gene: 9.

This chain uses TRBV28 with TRBJ2-1; 10 nucleotides agree with TRBD1. The germline V gene has CDR1 MDHEN and CDR2 SYDVKM. This CDR3 is 15 amino acids long. After removal of 2 bases from V and 6 bases from J, the junction contained 4 bases not matched to a gene. The CDR3 bases are TGTGCCAGCAGTTTACCGGACAGGGGGGGCAATGAGCAGTTCTTC. Protein product: CASSLPDRGGNEQFF.

This clonotype was counted many times. V gene TRBV7-2 combines with J gene TRBJ2-1; TRBD1 matches at 7 bases. CDR3 length: 14 amino acids. Germline CDR1 and CDR2: SGHTA and FQGNSA. Germline trimming cut 3 bases from V and 6 bases from J; bases unmatched to any gene: 5. The CDR3 DNA sequence: TGTGCCAGCAGCTTGAGACAGGGTGGCAATGAGCAGTTCTTC. Translated: CASSLRQGGNEQFF.

This clonotype was counted only a few times. This chain links TRBV24-1 with TRBJ1-2; D gene ambiguous. Per the germline V gene, CDR1 is KGHDR and CDR2 is SFDVKD. V was clipped by 2 bases and J by 4 bases, with 10 bases between them. The CDR3 runs 14 residues. CDR3 amino acids: CATSDYQQGYGYTF. The CDR3 DNA reads as TGTGCCACCAGTGATTACCAACAAGGCTATGGCTACACCTTC.

The chain has TRBV5-1 and TRBJ1-1; 7 bases fit TRBD1. The ends lost 3 bases at V and 2 bases at J; junction bases unmatched: 10. This CDR3 contains 16 residues. CDR1 SGHRS and CDR2 YFSETQ come from the germline V gene. CDR3 sequence (DNA): TGCGCCAGCAGCTCAGGACAGGCCTACCCTAACACTGAAGCTTTCTTT. This gives the protein CASSSGQAYPNTEAFF.

This clonotype has only a few counts. The chain uses TRBV7-2 and TRBJ2-2; TRBD2 might be the D (7 bases). The CDR3 has 17 amino acids. Germline CDR1 SGHTA, CDR2 FQGNSA. V lost 2 bases and J lost 6, with 19 bases in between. CDR3 nucleotides: TGTGCCAGCAGCTTACTGGAACGGGGGGCTCGACCCGGGGAGCTGTTTTTT. It translates to CASSLLERGARPGELFF.

This clonotype has a handful of counts. The CDR3 DNA reads as TGTGCCAGCTCAAAGGGACAGGGGGCCTACAATGAGCAGTTCTTC. Amino acid sequence: CASSKGQGAYNEQFF. The J gene is TRBJ2-1, the V gene TRBV18, with 11 bases that match TRBD1. Germline loops: CDR1 KGHSH, CDR2 LQKENI. The CDR3 loop spans 15 amino acids. Unmatched junction bases numbered 2, after V lost 5 bases and J lost 2 bases.